The 14 T cell receptor beta chains listed next were all sequenced from one sample in a study of shared clonotypes between healthy human individuals. In the naive CD8 group, cells lacked CD45RO and were positively selected for CCR7, so terminally differentiated effector memory CD45RA+ cells were left out. The table came from immunoSEQ multiplex PCR; TCRdb's copy has only in-frame clones and leaves some out. The table records millions of clones, approximately 94% of them present only once. The source material was naive CD8+ T cells from PBMCs. Source of these receptors: a man between 18 and 35 years old in good health. Some clones in this sample may be carry-over from other donors' samples.

With regard to this clone: The sample holds other DNA sequences that translate to the same CDR3. The chain couples TRBV27 to TRBJ2-7; a weak D match, TRBD1 (5 bases). The CDR3 consists of 13 residues. CDR1 is MNHEY, CDR2 SMNVEV, per germline (reference sequence). V was pared by 6 bases and J by 2 bases, with 11 bases between. The CDR3 DNA follows: TGTGCCAGCAGCCTCCTAGGGGCCTACGAGCAGTACTTC. Protein sequence: CASSLLGAYEQYF.

The chain uses TRBV27 and TRBJ2-2; TRBD2 agrees at 9 bases. Germline V gene lookup returns CDR1 MNHEY and CDR2 SMNVEV (reference sequence). This CDR3 comprises 15 residues. With V trimmed by 5 bases and J by 8 bases, 9 bases remained unmatched. In DNA, the CDR3 is TGTGCCAGCAGTCTTGCCCTAGCGGGAACGGGGGAGCTGTTTTTT. Protein sequence: CASSLALAGTGELFF.

J is TRBJ2-5 and V is TRBV28; D is possibly TRBD1 (5 bases). V was clipped by 2 bases and J by 2 bases, with 9 bases between them. CDR3 length equals 14 residues. The germline V gene encodes CDR1 MDHEN and CDR2 SYDVKM. This CDR3 reads CASSLGSGQETQYF. CDR3 DNA sequence: TGTGCCAGCAGTTTAGGTTCAGGGCAAGAGACCCAGTACTTC.

V gene TRBV15 combines with J gene TRBJ1-2, with a possible D match to TRBD1 (6 bases). Trimming left V 2 bases short and J 6 bases short, with 10 bases between. CDR3 length equals 13 residues. CDR1 and CDR2 (germline): LNHNV, YYDKDF (reference sequence). The CDR3 here is CATSRHRVHGYTF. The CDR3 bases are TGTGCCACCAGCAGACACAGGGTGCATGGCTACACCTTC.

This chain links TRBV7-9 with TRBJ2-2; a weak D match, TRBD2 (6 bases). The length of the CDR3 is 16 residues. The V gene's germline CDR1 is SEHNR and CDR2 FQNEAQ (reference sequence). V lost 3 bases to trimming and J lost 5 bases, with 16 bases between them. In DNA form, the CDR3 reads TGTGCCAGCAGCTTCCCTCAGAGACGGGGGACCGGGGAGCTGTTTTTT. Translating it yields CASSFPQRRGTGELFF.

This clone was seen just once. The rearrangement links TRBV5-1 to TRBJ1-2, with a tentative D call TRBD1 (5 bases). There are 15 residues in the CDR3. V lost 1 base to trimming and J lost 6 bases, with 16 bases between them. Per the germline V gene, CDR1 is SGHRS and CDR2 is YFSETQ. The chain's CDR3 is CASSLPAGTYDGYTF. CDR3 DNA: TGCGCCAGCAGCTTGCCGGCAGGGACGTACGATGGCTACACCTTC. The entire variable domain, with the rest obtained from reference TRBV5-1 and TRBJ1-2, is as follows: KAGVTQTPRYLIKTRGQQVTLSCSPISGHRSVSWYQQTPGQGLQFLFEYFSETQRNKGNFPGRFSGRQFSNSRSEMNVSTLELGDSALYLCASSLPAGTYDGYTFGSGTRLTVV.

The V call is TRBV5-4, the J call TRBJ2-2, with 8 bases matching TRBD1. The CDR3 length is 14 residues. V lost 4 bases to trimming and J lost 4 bases; unmatched junction nucleotides: 3. Germline V gene data show CDR1 as SGHNT and CDR2 as YYREEE (reference sequence). The CDR3 region has the DNA TGTGCCAGCAGCGAGACAGGGGCCACCGGGGAGCTGTTTTTT. Encoded protein: CASSETGATGELFF.

The J gene is TRBJ2-1, the V gene TRBV19; tentative D call: TRBD1 (7 bases). CDR3 length equals 16 residues. V gave up 2 bases and J gave up 1 base, with 12 bases separating them. Germline lookup yields CDR1 LNHDA and CDR2 SQIVND (reference sequence). CDR3 sequence (DNA): TGTGCCAGTAGTATAAAGGCAGGGGGGTCCTACAATGAGCAGTTCTTC. This codes for CASSIKAGGSYNEQFF.

About this clone itself: Other DNA sequences in the same sample also yield this CDR3. This sequence joins TRBV27 and TRBJ2-7; 8 bases are shared with TRBD2. After removal of 3 bases from V and 4 bases from J, the junction contained 2 bases not matched to a gene. Germline V gene lookup returns CDR1 MNHEY and CDR2 SMNVEV (reference sequence). The CDR3 has 13 residues. CDR3 region: CASSFGLAYEQYF. The DNA of the CDR3 is TGTGCCAGCAGTTTTGGACTAGCTTACGAGCAGTACTTC.

CDR3 DNA: TGTGCCACCAGCGGGGGGGACTTAGCCTCCTACGAGCAGTACTTC. This gives the protein CATSGGDLASYEQYF. V and J are TRBV15 and TRBJ2-7; the match to TRBD2 covers 7 bases. CDR1 LNHNV and CDR2 YYDKDF come from the germline V gene (reference sequence). The CDR3 runs to 15 residues. V dropped 5 bases and J dropped 0; count of bases not matched to a gene: 7.

In its sample, this clone was seen a few times. This chain uses TRBV27 with TRBJ1-1, with unresolved D. The CDR3 spans 14 residues. The germline V gene has CDR1 MNHEY and CDR2 SMNVEV (reference sequence). V lost 8 bases and J 1 base, leaving 14 bases between the germline ends. The CDR3 DNA reads TGTGCCAGCCACCCTCTAACAGCGAACACTGAAGCTTTCTTT. This translates into CASHPLTANTEAFF.

The chain recombines TRBV5-6 with TRBJ2-7; TRBD2 is a possible D gene (5 bases). Germline values: CDR1 SGHDT, CDR2 YYEEEE. The CDR3 spans 12 residues. V dropped 6 bases and J dropped 4 bases, with 11 bases sitting between them. The CDR3 DNA reads as TGTGCCAGCACGGGATCTCGGTACGAGCAGTACTTC. It is translated as CASTGSRYEQYF.

The chain is built from TRBV27 and TRBJ2-1; 9 bases match TRBD2. Germline CDR1 MNHEY, CDR2 SMNVEV (reference sequence). Trimming removed 6 bases from V and 0 bases from J; junction bases left unmatched: 9. This CDR3 has 17 residues. CDR3: CASSSLTSGHSYNEQFF. Here the CDR3 DNA reads TGTGCCAGCAGCTCCCTGACTAGCGGACACTCCTACAATGAGCAGTTCTTC.

The chain links TRBV28 to TRBJ2-3; 11 bases are shared with TRBD1. The CDR3 loop spans 16 amino acids. Germline V gene lookup returns CDR1 MDHEN and CDR2 SYDVKM. With V trimmed by 6 bases and J by 5 bases, 10 bases remained unmatched. The CDR3 DNA sequence: TGTGCCAGCAGGCTAACAACGGGACAGGGGGTAGATACGCAGTATTTT. Translation: CASRLTTGQGVDTQYF.